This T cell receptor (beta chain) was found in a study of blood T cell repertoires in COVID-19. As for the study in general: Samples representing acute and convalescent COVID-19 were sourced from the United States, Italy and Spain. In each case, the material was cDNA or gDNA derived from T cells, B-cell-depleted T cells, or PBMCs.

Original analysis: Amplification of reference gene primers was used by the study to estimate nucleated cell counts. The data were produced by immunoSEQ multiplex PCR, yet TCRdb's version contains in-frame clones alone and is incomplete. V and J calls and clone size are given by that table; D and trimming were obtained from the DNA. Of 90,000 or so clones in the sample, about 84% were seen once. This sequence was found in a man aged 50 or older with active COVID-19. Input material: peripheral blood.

CDR3 region: CASSPETGEQETQYF. DNA for the CDR3: TGTGCCAGCAGCCCCGAGACGGGAGAACAAGAGACCCAGTACTTC. The V and J genes are TRBV5-4 and TRBJ2-5; a possible D gene is TRBD2 (6 bases). The V gene's germline CDR1 is SGHNT and CDR2 YYREEE (reference sequence). V was clipped by 4 bases and J by 2 bases, with 15 bases between them. The CDR3 extends over 15 amino acids.